Listed below are T cell receptor beta chains from one sample, sequenced in a study of T cell responses to AZD1222 COVID-19 vaccine. Data came from immunoSEQ multiplex PCR; TCRdb stores just in-frame clones and leaves some out. The repertoire includes 85,000 to 120,000 clones, about 90% of them detected once, and about 5.4% sits in the top ten. The sequenced sample was peripheral blood, obtained on day 0 of AZD1222 vaccination. These receptors all stem from an adult in good health. The CDR3 runs from the conserved cysteine through the conserved F or W. A D gene is named only where the DNA matches it firmly. Only some rows state a clone size, as once, few, many or a class for expanded clones.

j_call,v_call,clone_size,d_call,cdr3_aa,cdr3_nt
TRBJ1-2,TRBV6-5,.,.,CASSREANYGYTF,TGTGCCAGCAGTCGGGAAGCTAACTATGGCTACACCTTC
TRBJ1-2,TRBV19,.,.,CASSGWGVGGYTF,TGTGCCAGTAGTGGATGGGGGGTAGGCGGCTACACCTTC
TRBJ2-2,TRBV6-5,.,.,CASSLASANTGELFF,TGTGCCAGCAGTCTTGCTTCAGCGAACACCGGGGAGCTGTTTTTT
TRBJ1-4,TRBV5-1,.,TRBD1,CASSLSGQGGEKLFF,TGCGCCAGCAGCCTGTCGGGACAGGGGGGCGAAAAACTGTTTTTT
TRBJ2-1,TRBV18,once,TRBD1,CAAQGQGDNEQFF,TGTGCCGCACAGGGACAGGGTGATAATGAGCAGTTCTTC
TRBJ1-1,TRBV28,once,.,CASKGGNTEAFF,TGTGCCAGCAAAGGGGGGAACACTGAAGCTTTCTTT
TRBJ1-5,TRBV6-5,.,.,CARLQGESNQPQHF,TGTGCCCGGCTGCAGGGAGAGAGCAATCAGCCCCAGCATTTT
TRBJ1-1,TRBV30,.,.,CAWRGENTEAFF,TGTGCCTGGAGGGGAGAAAACACTGAAGCTTTCTTT
TRBJ2-2,TRBV10-3,.,.,CAISDRDLSPAELFF,TGTGCCATCAGTGATCGGGACCTCTCCCCTGCGGAGCTGTTTTTT
TRBJ2-1,TRBV7-2,.,.,CASSFSSYNEQFF,TGTGCCAGCAGCTTTAGCTCCTACAATGAGCAGTTCTTC
TRBJ2-6,TRBV5-5,.,TRBD2,CASSLSGTISGANVLTF,TGTGCCAGCAGCTTGTCAGGGACTATCTCTGGGGCCAACGTCCTGACTTTC
TRBJ1-2,TRBV7-8,.,TRBD1,CASSQGDYGYTF,TGTGCCAGCAGCCAGGGGGACTATGGCTACACCTTC
TRBJ2-7,TRBV20-1,.,TRBD1,CSASGQANEQYF,TGCAGTGCTAGTGGACAGGCGAACGAGCAGTACTTC
TRBJ1-3,TRBV29-1,few,.,CSVDTGKGNTIYF,TGCAGCGTTGACACGGGAAAGGGAAACACCATATATTTT
TRBJ1-3,TRBV6-2/TRBV6-3,.,.,CASSYASTSGNTIYF,TGTGCCAGCAGTTATGCCTCAACCTCTGGAAACACCATATATTTT
TRBJ1-5,TRBV30,.,TRBD1,CAWQGGGNQPQHF,TGTGCCTGGCAGGGGGGAGGCAATCAGCCCCAGCATTTT
TRBJ2-1,TRBV7-9,.,TRBD2,CASSSITSGINEQFF,TGTGCCAGCAGCTCGATTACTAGCGGGATCAATGAGCAGTTCTTC
TRBJ1-1,TRBV18,.,.,CASSPRGTMNTEAFF,TGTGCCAGCTCACCACGAGGGACTATGAACACTGAAGCTTTCTTT
TRBJ1-6,TRBV5-1,.,.,CASSLGVGGRVRNSPLHF,TGCGCCAGCAGCTTGGGTGTTGGGGGGCGCGTTCGTAATTCACCCCTCCACTTT
TRBJ1-2,TRBV11-1,.,.,CASSSTVLGSYGYTF,TGTGCCAGCAGCTCGACAGTTCTCGGGAGCTATGGCTACACCTTC
TRBJ1-1,TRBV18,.,.,CASSPPGGITEAFF,TGTGCCAGCTCACCACCGGGGGGGATCACTGAAGCTTTCTTT
TRBJ1-2,TRBV5-1,.,.,CASSLVLGTHYGYTF,TGCGCCAGCAGCTTGGTCTTGGGGACCCACTATGGCTACACCTTC
TRBJ2-7,TRBV11-2,.,.,CASSPRRSYEQYF,TGTGCCAGCAGCCCCCGGAGATCCTACGAGCAGTACTTC
TRBJ1-1,TRBV5-5,once,.,CASSFGGRGTEAFF,TGTGCCAGCAGCTTCGGGGGTCGTGGCACTGAAGCTTTCTTT
TRBJ2-7,TRBV3-1/TRBV3-2,.,.,CASSQDSRDLGQYF,TGTGCCAGCAGCCAAGATTCCAGGGACCTTGGGCAGTACTTC
TRBJ1-5,TRBV28,.,.,CATLQVSNQPQHF,TGTGCCACACTCCAAGTTAGCAATCAGCCCCAGCATTTT
TRBJ2-1,TRBV28,.,.,CASSLGSSDNEQFF,TGTGCCAGCAGTTTAGGGTCTAGCGACAATGAGCAGTTCTTC
TRBJ1-6,TRBV7-2,.,.,CASSWGPPGPNSPLHF,TGTGCCAGCAGCTGGGGACCCCCGGGACCGAATTCACCCCTCCACTTT
TRBJ1-2,TRBV12-5,.,.,CASGRSPGGYTF,TGTGCTAGTGGCCGCTCACCGGGAGGCTACACCTTC
TRBJ1-5,TRBV6-5,once,.,CASSYSSSVTQPQHF,TGTGCCAGCAGTTACTCGAGCAGCGTGACTCAGCCCCAGCATTTT
TRBJ1-5,TRBV19,.,.,CASSIGGWDQPQHF,TGTGCCAGTAGTATAGGGGGATGGGATCAGCCCCAGCATTTT
TRBJ1-3,TRBV12-3/TRBV12-4,.,.,CASSFLRNTIYF,TGTGCCAGCAGCTTTCTCCGAAACACCATATATTTT
TRBJ2-7,TRBV6-2/TRBV6-3,.,TRBD1,CASSPDRFYEQYF,TGTGCCAGCAGTCCGGACAGGTTCTACGAGCAGTACTTC
TRBJ2-3,TRBV16,.,TRBD2,CASSLVGPGLATDTQYF,TGTGCCAGCAGCCTGGTGGGTCCGGGACTAGCAACAGATACGCAGTATTTT
TRBJ2-2,TRBV12-3/TRBV12-4,.,.,CASSLARGGELFF,TGTGCCAGCAGTTTAGCGCGGGGCGGGGAGCTGTTTTTT
TRBJ2-7,TRBV7-9,.,.,CASSLGGPMSYEQYF,TGTGCCAGCAGCTTAGGGGGCCCCATGTCCTACGAGCAGTACTTC
TRBJ1-2,TRBV19,.,.,CASRPQQGGYTF,TGTGCCAGTAGGCCTCAACAGGGAGGCTACACCTTC
TRBJ2-7,TRBV11-2,.,TRBD2,CASSPGTSSEQYF,TGTGCCAGCAGCCCCGGGACTAGCTCCGAGCAGTACTTC
TRBJ1-2,TRBV6-6,.,TRBD1,CASSRDRVSDYGYTF,TGTGCCAGCAGTAGGGACAGGGTCTCGGACTATGGCTACACCTTC
TRBJ2-3,TRBV11-3,.,TRBD1,CASSRDRVTDTQYF,TGTGCCAGCAGTCGGGACAGGGTTACAGATACGCAGTATTTT
TRBJ1-2,TRBV19,.,TRBD1,CATKPGDSLYGYTF,TGTGCCACCAAACCGGGGGACAGCCTTTATGGCTACACCTTC
TRBJ2-3,TRBV28,.,.,CASSFLTRDTQYF,TGTGCCAGCAGTTTTTTAACTAGAGATACGCAGTATTTT
TRBJ2-2,TRBV18,.,TRBD2,CASSPQSGRADGELFF,TGTGCCAGCTCACCACAGAGCGGGAGGGCCGACGGGGAGCTGTTTTTT
TRBJ1-2,TRBV27,.,.,CASSLSTAAQKLKGYTF,TGTGCCAGCAGTTTATCGACGGCAGCCCAAAAATTAAAGGGCTACACCTTC
TRBJ1-2,TRBV18,.,.,CASSPRQGSYGYTF,TGTGCCAGCTCACCACGGCAGGGAAGCTATGGCTACACCTTC
TRBJ2-1,TRBV29-1,.,.,CSVGPPTGEQFF,TGCAGCGTTGGCCCCCCTACAGGTGAGCAGTTCTTC
TRBJ2-7,TRBV7-2,.,TRBD2,CASSLVAGGPHEQYF,TGTGCCAGCAGCTTAGTAGCGGGAGGGCCCCACGAGCAGTACTTC
TRBJ1-2,TRBV19,.,TRBD1,CASSIGQGSYGYTF,TGTGCCAGTAGTATTGGACAGGGGTCTTATGGCTACACCTTC
TRBJ2-5,TRBV7-2,.,.,CASSVYGGETQYF,TGTGCCAGCAGCGTGTACGGCGGGGAGACCCAGTACTTC
TRBJ1-2,TRBV6-1,few,.,CASSEVYYGYTF,TGTGCCAGCAGTGAGGTGTACTATGGCTACACCTTC
TRBJ1-2,TRBV3-1/TRBV3-2,many,.,CASSQDRAGYTF,TGTGCCAGCAGCCAAGACAGGGCTGGCTACACCTTC